A selection of T cell receptor beta chains follows, all from one sample in a study of cytomegalovirus exposure and HLA in healthy donors. The data were produced by immunoSEQ multiplex PCR, yet TCRdb's version contains in-frame clones alone and is incomplete. The sample holds 45,000 to 65,000 clones, roughly 84% seen once. The specimen sequenced was PBMCs. Receptors were obtained from a woman under 30 in good health and CMV-seronegative. Each CDR3 is given with its conserved first and last residue. D genes are given only for firm matches.

v_gene	j_gene	d_gene	CDR3nt	CDR3aa
TRBV7-2	TRBJ2-3	TRBD2	TGTGCCAGCAGCTCGGGGACTAGCGGGAGGGCCGCGGCGCAGTATTTT	CASSSGTSGRAAAQYF
TRBV5-8	TRBJ2-7	.	TGTGCCAGCAGCTTGTCACAGGGTGGGGGCTACGAGCAGTACTTC	CASSLSQGGGYEQYF
TRBV30	TRBJ1-1	.	TGTGCCTGGTCACCTATGAACACTGAAGCTTTCTTT	CAWSPMNTEAFF
TRBV5-1	TRBJ2-7	TRBD1	TGCGCCAGCAGCTTGGTCAGGACAGGGGACGAGCAGTACTTC	CASSLVRTGDEQYF
TRBV5-4	TRBJ2-1	TRBD1	TGTGCCAGCAGCCCCTTGGCGGGACAGGGGTACAATGAGCAGTTCTTC	CASSPLAGQGYNEQFF
TRBV5-1	TRBJ1-4	.	TGCGCCAGCAGCTTGACTGGGGGGTTGAGTGAAAAACTGTTTTTT	CASSLTGGLSEKLFF
TRBV10-1	TRBJ2-4	TRBD2	TGCGCCAGCAGTGACGGGGGGGACAAAAACATTCAGTACTTC	CASSDGGDKNIQYF
TRBV7-6	TRBJ1-4	TRBD1	TGTGCCAGCAGCCCTCGACAGGGGAGCGAAAAACTGTTTTTT	CASSPRQGSEKLFF
TRBV4-2	TRBJ1-2	.	TGTGCCAGCAGCCACGATACAGGAGCCAACTATGGCTACACCTTC	CASSHDTGANYGYTF
TRBV27	TRBJ2-7	TRBD2	TGTGCCAGCCAGACTAGCGGGAGTTACGAGCAGTACTTC	CASQTSGSYEQYF
TRBV6-4	TRBJ2-3	TRBD1	TGTGCCAGTCGCCAAGACAGGGCGAATACGCAGTATTTT	CASRQDRANTQYF
TRBV28	TRBJ2-7	TRBD1	TGTGCCAGCAGATCTACAGGGGCAGGGTCCTACGAGCAGTACTTC	CASRSTGAGSYEQYF
TRBV10-3	TRBJ1-1	.	TGTGCCTGCCGCCGGGGGTCTCTGGACACTGAAGCTTTCTTT	CACRRGSLDTEAFF
TRBV6-1	TRBJ2-7	TRBD2	TGTGCCAGCAAGTTGGGGCTAGCGGCCCTACAGCAGTACTTC	CASKLGLAALQQYF
TRBV7-3	TRBJ2-1	TRBD2	TGTGCCAGCAGCTCGCTAGCGGGGTCCTACAATGAGCAGTTCTTC	CASSSLAGSYNEQFF
TRBV9	TRBJ1-2	.	TGTGCCGGGGGGGAAGGCTACACCTTC	CAGGEGYTF
TRBV4-2	TRBJ2-7	TRBD1	TGTGCCAGCAGCCAAACGAAGGACAGGGCTTCCTACGAGCAGTACTTC	CASSQTKDRASYEQYF